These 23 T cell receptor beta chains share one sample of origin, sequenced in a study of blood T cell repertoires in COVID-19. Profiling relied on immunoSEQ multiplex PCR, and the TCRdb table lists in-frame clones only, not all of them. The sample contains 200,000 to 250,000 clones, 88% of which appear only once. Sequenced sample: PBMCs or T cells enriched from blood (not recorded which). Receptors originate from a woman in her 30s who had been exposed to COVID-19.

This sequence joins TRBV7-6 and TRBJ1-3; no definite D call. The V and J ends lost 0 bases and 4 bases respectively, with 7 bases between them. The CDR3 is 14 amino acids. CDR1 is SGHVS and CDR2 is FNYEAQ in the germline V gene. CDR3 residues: CASSLAAGGNTIYF. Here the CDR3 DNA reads TGTGCCAGCAGCTTAGCGGCGGGGGGAAACACCATATATTTT.

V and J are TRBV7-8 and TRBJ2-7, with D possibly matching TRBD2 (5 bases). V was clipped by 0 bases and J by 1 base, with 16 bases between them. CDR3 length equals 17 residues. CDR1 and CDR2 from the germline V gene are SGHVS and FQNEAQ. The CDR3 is CASSLAVWSGISYEQYF. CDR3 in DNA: TGTGCCAGCAGCTTAGCGGTCTGGAGCGGCATATCCTACGAGCAGTACTTC. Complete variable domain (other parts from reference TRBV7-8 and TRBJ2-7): GAGVSQSPRYKVAKRGQDVALRCDPISGHVSLFWYQQALGQGPEFLTYFQNEAQLDKSGLPSDRFFAERPEGSVSTLKIQRTQQEDSAVYLCASSLAVWSGISYEQYFGPGTRLTVT.

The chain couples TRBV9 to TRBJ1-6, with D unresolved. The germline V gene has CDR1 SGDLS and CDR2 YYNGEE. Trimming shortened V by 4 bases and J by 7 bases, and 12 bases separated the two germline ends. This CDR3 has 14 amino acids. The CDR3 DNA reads TGTGCCAGCAGCACCCGGGTCACCAATTCACCCCTCCACTTT. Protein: CASSTRVTNSPLHF.

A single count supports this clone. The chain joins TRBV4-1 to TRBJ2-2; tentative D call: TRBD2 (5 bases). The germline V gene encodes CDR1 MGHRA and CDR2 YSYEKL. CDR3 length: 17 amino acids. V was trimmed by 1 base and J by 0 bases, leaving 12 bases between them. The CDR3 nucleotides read TGCGCCAGCAGCCAAGGCCGGGGAGCTACGAACACCGGGGAGCTGTTTTTT. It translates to CASSQGRGATNTGELFF.

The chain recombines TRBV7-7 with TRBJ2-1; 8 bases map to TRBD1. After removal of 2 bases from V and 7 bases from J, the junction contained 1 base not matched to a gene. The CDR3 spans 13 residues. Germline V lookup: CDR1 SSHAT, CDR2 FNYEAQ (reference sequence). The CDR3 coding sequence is TGTGCCAGCAGCTTAAACAGGGGGAATGAGCAGTTCTTC. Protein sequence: CASSLNRGNEQFF.

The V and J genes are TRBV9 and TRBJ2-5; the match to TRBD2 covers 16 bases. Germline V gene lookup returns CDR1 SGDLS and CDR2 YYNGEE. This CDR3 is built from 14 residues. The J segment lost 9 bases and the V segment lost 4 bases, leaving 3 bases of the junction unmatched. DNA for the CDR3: TGTGCCAGCAGCCCCGGGACTAGCGGGAGGGCCCAGTACTTC. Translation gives CASSPGTSGRAQYF.

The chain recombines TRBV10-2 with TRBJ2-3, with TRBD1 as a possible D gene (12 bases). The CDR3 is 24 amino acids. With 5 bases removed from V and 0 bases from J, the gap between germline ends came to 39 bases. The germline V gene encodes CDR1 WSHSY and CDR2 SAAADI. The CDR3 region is CASSPLPGTGGAGLAGPSTDTQYF. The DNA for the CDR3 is TGCGCCAGCAGTCCCTTGCCGGGGACAGGGGGCGCAGGACTAGCGGGCCCTAGCACAGATACGCAGTATTTT.

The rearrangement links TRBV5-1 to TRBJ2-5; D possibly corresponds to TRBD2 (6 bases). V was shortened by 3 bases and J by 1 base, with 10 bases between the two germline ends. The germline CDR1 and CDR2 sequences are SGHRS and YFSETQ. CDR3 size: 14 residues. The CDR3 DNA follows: TGCGCCAGCAGCTCTCGGGGGATCCAAGAGACCCAGTACTTC. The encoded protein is CASSSRGIQETQYF.

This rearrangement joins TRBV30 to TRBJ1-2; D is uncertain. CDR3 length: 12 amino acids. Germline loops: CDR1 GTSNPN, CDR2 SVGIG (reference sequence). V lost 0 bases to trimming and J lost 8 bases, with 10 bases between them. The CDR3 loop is CAWSVLGWGYTF. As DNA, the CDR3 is TGTGCCTGGAGTGTACTTGGTTGGGGCTACACCTTC.

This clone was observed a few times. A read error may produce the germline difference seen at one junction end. The chain's CDR3 is CAISGGFRQFSF. The CDR3 region has the DNA TGTGCCATCAGTGGGGGCTTTCGGCAGTTCAGCTTC. This chain joins TRBV10-3 and TRBJ1-2; possibly TRBD1 for D (5 bases). The CDR3 spans 12 residues. CDR1 and CDR2 (germline): ENHRY, SYGVKD.

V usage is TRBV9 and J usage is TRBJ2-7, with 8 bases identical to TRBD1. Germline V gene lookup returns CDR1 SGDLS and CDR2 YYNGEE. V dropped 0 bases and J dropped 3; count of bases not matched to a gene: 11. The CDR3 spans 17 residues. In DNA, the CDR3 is TGTGCCAGCAGCGTAGACGCTGGAGGGACAGGACTCTACGAGCAGTACTTC. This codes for CASSVDAGGTGLYEQYF.

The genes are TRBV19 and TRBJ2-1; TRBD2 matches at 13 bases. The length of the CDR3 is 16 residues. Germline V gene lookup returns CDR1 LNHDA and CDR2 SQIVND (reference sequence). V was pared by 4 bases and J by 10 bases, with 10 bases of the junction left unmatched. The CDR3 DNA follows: TGTGCCAGTAGTACAATCACTAGCGGGAGGGCCAGGGAGCAGTTCTTC. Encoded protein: CASSTITSGRAREQFF. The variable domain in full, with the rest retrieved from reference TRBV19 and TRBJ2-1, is DGGITQSPKYLFRKEGQNVTLSCEQNLNHDAMYWYRQDPGQGLRLIYYSQIVNDFQKGDIAEGYSVSREKKESFPLTVTSAQKNPTAFYLCASSTITSGRAREQFFGPGTRLTVL.

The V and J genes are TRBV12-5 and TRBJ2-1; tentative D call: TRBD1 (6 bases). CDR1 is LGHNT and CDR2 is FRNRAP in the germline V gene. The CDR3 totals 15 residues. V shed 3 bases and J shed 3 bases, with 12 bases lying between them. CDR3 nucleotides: TGTGCTAGTGGTTTAAGCAGGGGTTTCTACAATGAGCAGTTCTTC. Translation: CASGLSRGFYNEQFF.

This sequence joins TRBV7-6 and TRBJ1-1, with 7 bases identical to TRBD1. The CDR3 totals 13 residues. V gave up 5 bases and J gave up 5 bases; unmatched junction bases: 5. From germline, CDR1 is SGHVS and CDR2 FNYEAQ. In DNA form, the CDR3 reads TGTGCCAGCAGCCTGAGACAGGGTACTGAAGCTTTCTTT. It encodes CASSLRQGTEAFF. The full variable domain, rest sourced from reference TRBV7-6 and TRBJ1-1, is GAGVSQSPRYKVTKRGQDVALRCDPISGHVSLYWYRQALGQGPEFLTYFNYEAQQDKSGLPNDRFSAERPEGSISTLTIQRTEQRDSAMYRCASSLRQGTEAFFGQGTRLTVV.

The CDR3 region is CASSPRTGSGELFF. The CDR3 nucleotides read TGTGCCAGCAGCCCGCGGACAGGTAGCGGGGAGCTGTTTTTT. This chain connects TRBV7-9 to TRBJ2-2, with TRBD1 matching 7 bases. Germline CDR1 and CDR2: SEHNR and FQNEAQ (reference sequence). Trimming at V came to 5 bases and at J to 7 bases, leaving 7 bases not matched to a gene. There are 14 residues in the CDR3.

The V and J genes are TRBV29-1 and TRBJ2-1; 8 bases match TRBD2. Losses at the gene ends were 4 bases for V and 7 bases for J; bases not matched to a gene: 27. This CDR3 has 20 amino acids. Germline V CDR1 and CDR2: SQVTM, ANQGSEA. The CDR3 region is CSVANPLLTSGGRTLNEQFF. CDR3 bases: TGCAGCGTTGCTAATCCCCTCCTTACTAGCGGTGGGAGGACCTTGAATGAGCAGTTCTTC.

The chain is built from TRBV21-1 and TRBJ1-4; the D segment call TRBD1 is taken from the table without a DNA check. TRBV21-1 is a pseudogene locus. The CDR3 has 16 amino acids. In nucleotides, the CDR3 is TGTGCCAGCAGCAAAGAGGTGGAGGGGGCAAGAGAAAAACTGTTTTTT. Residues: CASSKEVEGAREKLFF.

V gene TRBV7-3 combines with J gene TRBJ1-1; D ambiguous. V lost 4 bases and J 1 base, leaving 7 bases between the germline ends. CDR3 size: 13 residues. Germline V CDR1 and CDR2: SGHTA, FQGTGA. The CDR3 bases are TGTGCCAGCAGCTCCCGACAGAACACTGAAGCTTTCTTT. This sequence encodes CASSSRQNTEAFF.

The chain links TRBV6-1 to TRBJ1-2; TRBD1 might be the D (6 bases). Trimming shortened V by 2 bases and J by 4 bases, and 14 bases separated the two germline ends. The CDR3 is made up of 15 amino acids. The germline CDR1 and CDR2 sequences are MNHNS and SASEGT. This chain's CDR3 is CASSERGNLFYGYTF. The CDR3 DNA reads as TGTGCCAGCAGTGAAAGGGGGAACCTCTTCTATGGCTACACCTTC.

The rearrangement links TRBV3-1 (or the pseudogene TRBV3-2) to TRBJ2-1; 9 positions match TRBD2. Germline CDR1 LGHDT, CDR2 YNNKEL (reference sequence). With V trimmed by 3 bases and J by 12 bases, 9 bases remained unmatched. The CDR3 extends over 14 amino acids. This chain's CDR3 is CASSHLSGRGGQFF. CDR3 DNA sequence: TGTGCCAGCAGCCACCTTAGCGGGAGAGGGGGGCAGTTCTTC.

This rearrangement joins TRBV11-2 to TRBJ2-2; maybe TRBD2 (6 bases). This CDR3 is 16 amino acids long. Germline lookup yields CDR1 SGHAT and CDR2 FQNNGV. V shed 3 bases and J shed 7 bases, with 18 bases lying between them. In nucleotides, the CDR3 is TGTGCCAGCAGCTTCACCGGGAGTCGGTTTTTCGGGGAGCTGTTTTTT. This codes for CASSFTGSRFFGELFF.

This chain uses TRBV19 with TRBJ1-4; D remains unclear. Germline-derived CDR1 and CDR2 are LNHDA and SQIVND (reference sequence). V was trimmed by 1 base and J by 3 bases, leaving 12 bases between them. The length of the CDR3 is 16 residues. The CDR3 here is CASSIGNSMANEKLFF. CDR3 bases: TGTGCCAGTAGTATAGGTAACAGCATGGCTAATGAAAAACTGTTTTTT.

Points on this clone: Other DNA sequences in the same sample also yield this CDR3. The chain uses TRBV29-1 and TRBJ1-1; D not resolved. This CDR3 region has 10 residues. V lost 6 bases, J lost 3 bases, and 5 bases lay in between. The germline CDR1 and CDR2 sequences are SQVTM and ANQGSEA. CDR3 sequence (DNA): TGCAGCGTCTCTGACACTGAAGCTTTCTTT. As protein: CSVSDTEAFF.